This TCR beta chain was sequenced in a study of T cells after yellow fever vaccination. Overall study results and limits: Most primary-vaccination clones recurred post-booster (roughly 96% CD4, 88% CD8). There was a small share of clonotypes that showed up in both the CD4 and CD8 compartments.

This CDR3 has 15 amino acids. Germline V gene lookup returns CDR1 LGHNA and CDR2 YNFKEQ. Trimming removed 1 base from V and 0 bases from J; junction bases left unmatched: 0. The TCR cDNA carried a universal primer site and UMIs from 5'RACE template switching. One entry per CDR3 protein, called by TCRdb with MiXCR from the 5' RACE reads. The sample records fewer than 500,000 distinct CDR3 sequences, around 20% being singletons. This clonotype was observed a few times. Its antigen is unidentified. This specimen consisted of PBMCs, obtained before the yellow fever booster vaccination. The chain uses TRBV4-2 and TRBJ2-7; 10 nucleotides line up with TRBD2. The receptor comes from a man aged 18 to 29 who received the YFV17D yellow fever vaccine. DNA of the CDR3: TGTGCCAGCAGCCAAGGACTAGCGGGCTCCTACGAGCAGTACTTC. It yields the protein CASSQGLAGSYEQYF.